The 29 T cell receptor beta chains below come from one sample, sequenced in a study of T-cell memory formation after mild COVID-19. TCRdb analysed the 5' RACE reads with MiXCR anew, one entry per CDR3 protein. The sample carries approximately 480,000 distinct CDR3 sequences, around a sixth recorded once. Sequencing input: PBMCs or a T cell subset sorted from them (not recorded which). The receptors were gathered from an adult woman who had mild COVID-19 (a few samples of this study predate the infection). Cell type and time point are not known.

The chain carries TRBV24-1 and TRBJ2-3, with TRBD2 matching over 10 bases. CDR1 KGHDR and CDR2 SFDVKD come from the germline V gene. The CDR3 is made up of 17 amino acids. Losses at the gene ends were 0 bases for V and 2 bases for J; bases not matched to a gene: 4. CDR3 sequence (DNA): TGTGCCACCAGTGATTTGAAAACTAGCGGGAACACAGATACGCAGTATTTT. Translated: CATSDLKTSGNTDTQYF.

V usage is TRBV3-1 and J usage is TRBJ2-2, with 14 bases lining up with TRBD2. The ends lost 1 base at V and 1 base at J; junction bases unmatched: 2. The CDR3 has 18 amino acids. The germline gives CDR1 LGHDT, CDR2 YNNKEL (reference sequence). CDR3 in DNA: TGTGCCAGCAGCCAAGGGACTAGCGGGGGGCTGAACACCGGGGAGCTGTTTTTT. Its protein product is CASSQGTSGGLNTGELFF.

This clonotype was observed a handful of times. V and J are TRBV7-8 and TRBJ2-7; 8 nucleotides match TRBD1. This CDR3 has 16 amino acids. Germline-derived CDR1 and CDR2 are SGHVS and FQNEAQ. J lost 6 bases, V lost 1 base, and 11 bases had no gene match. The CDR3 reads CASSLDIGQGEREQYF. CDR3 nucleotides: TGTGCCAGCAGCTTAGACATAGGACAGGGCGAACGCGAGCAGTACTTC.

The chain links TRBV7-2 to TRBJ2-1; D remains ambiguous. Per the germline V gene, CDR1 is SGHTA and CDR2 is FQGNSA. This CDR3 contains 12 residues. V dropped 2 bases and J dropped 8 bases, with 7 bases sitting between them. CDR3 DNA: TGTGCCAGCAGCTTATTGGTTGATGAGCAGTTCTTC. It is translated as CASSLLVDEQFF. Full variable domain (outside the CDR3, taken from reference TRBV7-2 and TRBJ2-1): GAGVSQSPSNKVTEKGKDVELRCDPISGHTALYWYRQSLGQGLEFLIYFQGNSAPDKSGLPSDRFSAERTGGSVSTLTIQRTQQEDSAVYLCASSLLVDEQFFGPGTRLTVL.

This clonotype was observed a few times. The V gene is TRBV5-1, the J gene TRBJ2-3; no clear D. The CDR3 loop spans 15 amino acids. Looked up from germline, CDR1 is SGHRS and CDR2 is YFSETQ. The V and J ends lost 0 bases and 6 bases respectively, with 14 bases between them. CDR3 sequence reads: CASSLGFYAGDTQYF. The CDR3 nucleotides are TGCGCCAGCAGCTTGGGTTTCTACGCCGGCGATACGCAGTATTTT.

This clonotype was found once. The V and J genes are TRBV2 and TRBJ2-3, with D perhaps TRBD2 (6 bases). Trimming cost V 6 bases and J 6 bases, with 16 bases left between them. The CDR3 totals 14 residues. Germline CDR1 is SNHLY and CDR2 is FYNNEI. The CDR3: CASRPGLRMDTQYF. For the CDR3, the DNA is TGTGCCAGCAGGCCGGGACTGAGGATGGATACGCAGTATTTT. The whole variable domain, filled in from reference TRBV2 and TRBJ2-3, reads EPEVTQTPSHQVTQMGQEVILRCVPISNHLYFYWYRQILGQKVEFLVSFYNNEISEKSEIFDDQFSVERPDGSNFTLKIRSTKLEDSAMYFCASRPGLRMDTQYFGPGTRLTVL.

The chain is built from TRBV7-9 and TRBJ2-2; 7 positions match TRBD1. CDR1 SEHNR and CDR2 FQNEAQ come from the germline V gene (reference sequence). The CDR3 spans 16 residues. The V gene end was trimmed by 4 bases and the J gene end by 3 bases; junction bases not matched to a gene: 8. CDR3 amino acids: CASSSDREGDTGELFF. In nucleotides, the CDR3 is TGTGCCAGCAGCTCCGACAGGGAAGGAGACACCGGGGAGCTGTTTTTT.

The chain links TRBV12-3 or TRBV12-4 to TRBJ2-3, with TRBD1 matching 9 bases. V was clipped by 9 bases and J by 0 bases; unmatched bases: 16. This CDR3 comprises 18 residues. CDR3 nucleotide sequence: TGTGCCAGTCTCTTTAGGGGACCGGGACAGGGTAGCACAGATACGCAGTATTTT. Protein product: CASLFRGPGQGSTDTQYF.

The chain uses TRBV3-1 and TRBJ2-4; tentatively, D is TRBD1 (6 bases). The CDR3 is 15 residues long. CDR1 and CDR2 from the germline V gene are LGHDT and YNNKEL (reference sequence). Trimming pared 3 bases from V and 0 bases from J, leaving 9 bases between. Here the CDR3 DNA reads TGTGCCAGCAGCCAGGGCAGGGGAGCCAAAAACATTCAGTACTTC. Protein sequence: CASSQGRGAKNIQYF. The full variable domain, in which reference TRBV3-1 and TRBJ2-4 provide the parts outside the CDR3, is DTAVSQTPKYLVTQMGNDKSIKCEQNLGHDTMYWYKQDSKKFLKIMFSYNNKELIINETVPNRFSPKSPDKAHLNLHINSLELGDSAVYFCASSQGRGAKNIQYFGAGTRLSVL.

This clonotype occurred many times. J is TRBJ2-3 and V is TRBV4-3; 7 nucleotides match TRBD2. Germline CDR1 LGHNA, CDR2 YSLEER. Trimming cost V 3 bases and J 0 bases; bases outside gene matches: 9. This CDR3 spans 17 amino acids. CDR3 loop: CASSHGGRASSTDTQYF. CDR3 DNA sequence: TGCGCCAGCAGCCATGGAGGGAGGGCCTCAAGCACAGATACGCAGTATTTT.

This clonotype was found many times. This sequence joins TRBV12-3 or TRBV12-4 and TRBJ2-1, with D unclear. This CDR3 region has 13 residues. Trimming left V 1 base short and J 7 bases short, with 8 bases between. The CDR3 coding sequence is TGTGCCAGCAGTTTAGGAAGGCAGAATGAGCAGTTCTTC. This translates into CASSLGRQNEQFF.

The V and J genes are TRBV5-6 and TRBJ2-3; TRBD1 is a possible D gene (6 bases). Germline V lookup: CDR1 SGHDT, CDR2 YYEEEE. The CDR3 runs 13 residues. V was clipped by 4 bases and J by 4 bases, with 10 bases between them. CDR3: CASSPKGADTQYF. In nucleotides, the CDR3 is TGTGCCAGCAGCCCGAAGGGGGCAGATACGCAGTATTTT.

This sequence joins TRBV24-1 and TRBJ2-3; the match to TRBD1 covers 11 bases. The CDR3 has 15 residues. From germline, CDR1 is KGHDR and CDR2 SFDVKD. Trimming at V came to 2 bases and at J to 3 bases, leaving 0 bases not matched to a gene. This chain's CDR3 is CATSDWDRGTDTQYF. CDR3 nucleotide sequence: TGTGCCACCAGTGATTGGGACAGGGGGACAGATACGCAGTATTTT.

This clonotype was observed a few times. The CDR3 loop reads CASSRGWAENIQYF. For the CDR3, the DNA is TGTGCCAGCAGCCGGGGTTGGGCGGAGAACATTCAGTACTTC. The chain is built from TRBV7-9 and TRBJ2-4; TRBD2 might be the D (5 bases). V lost 5 bases, J lost 7 bases, and 15 bases lay in between. The CDR3 runs 14 residues. Germline lookup yields CDR1 SEHNR and CDR2 FQNEAQ (reference sequence).

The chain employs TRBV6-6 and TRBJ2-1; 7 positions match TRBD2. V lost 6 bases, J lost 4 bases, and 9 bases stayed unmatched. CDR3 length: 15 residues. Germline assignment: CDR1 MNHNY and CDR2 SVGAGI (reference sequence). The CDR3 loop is CASRPASGTYNEQFF. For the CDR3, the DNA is TGTGCCAGCAGGCCGGCTAGCGGAACATACAATGAGCAGTTCTTC.

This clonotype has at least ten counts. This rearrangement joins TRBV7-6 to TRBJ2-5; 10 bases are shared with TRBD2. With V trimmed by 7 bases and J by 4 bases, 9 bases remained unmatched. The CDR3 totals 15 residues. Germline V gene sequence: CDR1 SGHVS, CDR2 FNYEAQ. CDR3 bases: TGTGCCAGCAAAACAGAGTGGACTAGCGGAGAGACCCAGTACTTC. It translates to CASKTEWTSGETQYF. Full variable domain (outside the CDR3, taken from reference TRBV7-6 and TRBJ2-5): GAGVSQSPRYKVTKRGQDVALRCDPISGHVSLYWYRQALGQGPEFLTYFNYEAQQDKSGLPNDRFSAERPEGSISTLTIQRTEQRDSAMYRCASKTEWTSGETQYFGPGTRLLVL.

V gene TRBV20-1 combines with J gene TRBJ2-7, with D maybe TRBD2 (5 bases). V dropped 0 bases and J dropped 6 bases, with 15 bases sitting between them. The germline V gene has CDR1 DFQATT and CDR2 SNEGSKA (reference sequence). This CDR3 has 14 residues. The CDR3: CSAREDWIEGEQYF. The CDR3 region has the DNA TGCAGTGCTAGAGAGGACTGGATTGAGGGCGAGCAGTACTTC.

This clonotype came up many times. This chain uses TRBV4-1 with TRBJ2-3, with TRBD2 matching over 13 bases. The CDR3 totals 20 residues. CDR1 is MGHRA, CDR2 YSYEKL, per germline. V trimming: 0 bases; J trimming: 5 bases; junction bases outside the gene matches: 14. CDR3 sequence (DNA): TGCGCCAGCAGCCAAGAAGGGAGGACTAGCGGGAGTTTCCGCGGAGATACGCAGTATTTT. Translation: CASSQEGRTSGSFRGDTQYF.

The CDR3 bases are TGTGCCAGCAGTTTTGGACTGGGGGAGACCCAGTACTTC. Translating it yields CASSFGLGETQYF. J is TRBJ2-5 and V is TRBV12-3 or TRBV12-4; possible D gene TRBD2, 5 bases. CDR3 length: 13 amino acids. V was pared by 3 bases and J by 5 bases, with 10 bases between.

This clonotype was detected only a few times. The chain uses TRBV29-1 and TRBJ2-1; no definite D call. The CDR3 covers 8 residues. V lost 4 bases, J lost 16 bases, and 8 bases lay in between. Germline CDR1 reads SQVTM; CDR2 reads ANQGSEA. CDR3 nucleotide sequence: TGCAGCGTTGGTCCCTCCTTCTTC. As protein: CSVGPSFF.

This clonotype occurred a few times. The CDR3 protein is CASRRDTGTKFEGYTF. The CDR3 nucleotides read TGTGCCAGCAGGCGGGACACGGGCACGAAGTTTGAGGGCTACACCTTC. V is TRBV5-5 and J is TRBJ1-2, with TRBD1 as a possible D gene (6 bases). CDR3 size: 16 residues. Per germline, CDR1 SGHKS and CDR2 YYEKEE (reference sequence). V lost 5 bases, J lost 8 bases, and 25 bases lay in between. Full variable domain (remainder filled in from reference TRBV5-5 and TRBJ1-2): DAGVTQSPTHLIKTRGQQVTLRCSPISGHKSVSWYQQVLGQGPQFIFQYYEKEERGRGNFPDRFSARQFPNYSSELNVNALLLGDSALYLCASRRDTGTKFEGYTFGSGTRLTVV.

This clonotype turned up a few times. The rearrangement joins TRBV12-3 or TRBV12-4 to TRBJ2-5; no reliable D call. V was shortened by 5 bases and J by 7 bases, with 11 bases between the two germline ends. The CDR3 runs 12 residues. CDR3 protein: CASSPAVGTQYF. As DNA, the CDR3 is TGTGCCAGCAGTCCCGCCGTGGGGACCCAGTACTTC.

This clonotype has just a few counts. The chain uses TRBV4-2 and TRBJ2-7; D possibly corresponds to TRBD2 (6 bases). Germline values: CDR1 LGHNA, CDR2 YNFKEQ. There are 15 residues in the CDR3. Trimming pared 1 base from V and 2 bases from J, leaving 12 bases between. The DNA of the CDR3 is TGTGCCAGCAGCCAAGCCTTAGGCGGGACCTACGAGCAGTACTTC. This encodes CASSQALGGTYEQYF.

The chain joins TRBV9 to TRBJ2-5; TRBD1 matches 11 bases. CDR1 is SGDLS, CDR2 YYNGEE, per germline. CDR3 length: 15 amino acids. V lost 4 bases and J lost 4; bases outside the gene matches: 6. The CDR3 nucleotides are TGTGCCAGCAGCTTCGGACAGGGGGCTAGAGAGACCCAGTACTTC. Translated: CASSFGQGARETQYF.

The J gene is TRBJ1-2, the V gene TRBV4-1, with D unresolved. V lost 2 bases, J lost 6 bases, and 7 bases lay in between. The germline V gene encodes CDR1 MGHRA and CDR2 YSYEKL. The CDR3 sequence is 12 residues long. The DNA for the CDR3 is TGCGCCAGCAGCCAAACCGCGAATGGCTACACCTTC. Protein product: CASSQTANGYTF.

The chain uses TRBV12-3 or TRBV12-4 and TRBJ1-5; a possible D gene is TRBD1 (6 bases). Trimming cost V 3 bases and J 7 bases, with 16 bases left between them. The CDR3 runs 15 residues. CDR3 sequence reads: CASSLGGGKSQPQHF. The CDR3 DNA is TGTGCCAGCAGTTTGGGGGGCGGAAAGTCCCAGCCCCAGCATTTT.

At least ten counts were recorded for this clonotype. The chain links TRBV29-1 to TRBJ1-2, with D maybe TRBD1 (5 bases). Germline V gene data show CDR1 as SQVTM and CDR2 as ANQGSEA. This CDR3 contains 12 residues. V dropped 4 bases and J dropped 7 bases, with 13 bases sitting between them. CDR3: CSVGHRSSGYTF. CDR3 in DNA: TGCAGCGTTGGGCACAGGTCTAGTGGCTACACCTTC.

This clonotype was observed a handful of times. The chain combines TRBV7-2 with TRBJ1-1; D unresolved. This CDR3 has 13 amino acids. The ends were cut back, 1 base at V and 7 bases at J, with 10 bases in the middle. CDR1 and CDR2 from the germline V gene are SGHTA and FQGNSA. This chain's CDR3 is CASSLGGAGEAFF. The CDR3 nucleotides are TGTGCCAGCAGCTTAGGGGGAGCGGGTGAAGCTTTCTTT.

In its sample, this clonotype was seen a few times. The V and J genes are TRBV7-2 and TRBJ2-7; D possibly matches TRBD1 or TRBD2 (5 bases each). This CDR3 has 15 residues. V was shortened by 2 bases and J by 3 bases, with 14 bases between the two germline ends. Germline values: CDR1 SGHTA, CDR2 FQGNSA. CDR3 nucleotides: TGTGCCAGCAGCTTACCGGGTCTGGGGGACTACGAGCAGTACTTC. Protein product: CASSLPGLGDYEQYF.